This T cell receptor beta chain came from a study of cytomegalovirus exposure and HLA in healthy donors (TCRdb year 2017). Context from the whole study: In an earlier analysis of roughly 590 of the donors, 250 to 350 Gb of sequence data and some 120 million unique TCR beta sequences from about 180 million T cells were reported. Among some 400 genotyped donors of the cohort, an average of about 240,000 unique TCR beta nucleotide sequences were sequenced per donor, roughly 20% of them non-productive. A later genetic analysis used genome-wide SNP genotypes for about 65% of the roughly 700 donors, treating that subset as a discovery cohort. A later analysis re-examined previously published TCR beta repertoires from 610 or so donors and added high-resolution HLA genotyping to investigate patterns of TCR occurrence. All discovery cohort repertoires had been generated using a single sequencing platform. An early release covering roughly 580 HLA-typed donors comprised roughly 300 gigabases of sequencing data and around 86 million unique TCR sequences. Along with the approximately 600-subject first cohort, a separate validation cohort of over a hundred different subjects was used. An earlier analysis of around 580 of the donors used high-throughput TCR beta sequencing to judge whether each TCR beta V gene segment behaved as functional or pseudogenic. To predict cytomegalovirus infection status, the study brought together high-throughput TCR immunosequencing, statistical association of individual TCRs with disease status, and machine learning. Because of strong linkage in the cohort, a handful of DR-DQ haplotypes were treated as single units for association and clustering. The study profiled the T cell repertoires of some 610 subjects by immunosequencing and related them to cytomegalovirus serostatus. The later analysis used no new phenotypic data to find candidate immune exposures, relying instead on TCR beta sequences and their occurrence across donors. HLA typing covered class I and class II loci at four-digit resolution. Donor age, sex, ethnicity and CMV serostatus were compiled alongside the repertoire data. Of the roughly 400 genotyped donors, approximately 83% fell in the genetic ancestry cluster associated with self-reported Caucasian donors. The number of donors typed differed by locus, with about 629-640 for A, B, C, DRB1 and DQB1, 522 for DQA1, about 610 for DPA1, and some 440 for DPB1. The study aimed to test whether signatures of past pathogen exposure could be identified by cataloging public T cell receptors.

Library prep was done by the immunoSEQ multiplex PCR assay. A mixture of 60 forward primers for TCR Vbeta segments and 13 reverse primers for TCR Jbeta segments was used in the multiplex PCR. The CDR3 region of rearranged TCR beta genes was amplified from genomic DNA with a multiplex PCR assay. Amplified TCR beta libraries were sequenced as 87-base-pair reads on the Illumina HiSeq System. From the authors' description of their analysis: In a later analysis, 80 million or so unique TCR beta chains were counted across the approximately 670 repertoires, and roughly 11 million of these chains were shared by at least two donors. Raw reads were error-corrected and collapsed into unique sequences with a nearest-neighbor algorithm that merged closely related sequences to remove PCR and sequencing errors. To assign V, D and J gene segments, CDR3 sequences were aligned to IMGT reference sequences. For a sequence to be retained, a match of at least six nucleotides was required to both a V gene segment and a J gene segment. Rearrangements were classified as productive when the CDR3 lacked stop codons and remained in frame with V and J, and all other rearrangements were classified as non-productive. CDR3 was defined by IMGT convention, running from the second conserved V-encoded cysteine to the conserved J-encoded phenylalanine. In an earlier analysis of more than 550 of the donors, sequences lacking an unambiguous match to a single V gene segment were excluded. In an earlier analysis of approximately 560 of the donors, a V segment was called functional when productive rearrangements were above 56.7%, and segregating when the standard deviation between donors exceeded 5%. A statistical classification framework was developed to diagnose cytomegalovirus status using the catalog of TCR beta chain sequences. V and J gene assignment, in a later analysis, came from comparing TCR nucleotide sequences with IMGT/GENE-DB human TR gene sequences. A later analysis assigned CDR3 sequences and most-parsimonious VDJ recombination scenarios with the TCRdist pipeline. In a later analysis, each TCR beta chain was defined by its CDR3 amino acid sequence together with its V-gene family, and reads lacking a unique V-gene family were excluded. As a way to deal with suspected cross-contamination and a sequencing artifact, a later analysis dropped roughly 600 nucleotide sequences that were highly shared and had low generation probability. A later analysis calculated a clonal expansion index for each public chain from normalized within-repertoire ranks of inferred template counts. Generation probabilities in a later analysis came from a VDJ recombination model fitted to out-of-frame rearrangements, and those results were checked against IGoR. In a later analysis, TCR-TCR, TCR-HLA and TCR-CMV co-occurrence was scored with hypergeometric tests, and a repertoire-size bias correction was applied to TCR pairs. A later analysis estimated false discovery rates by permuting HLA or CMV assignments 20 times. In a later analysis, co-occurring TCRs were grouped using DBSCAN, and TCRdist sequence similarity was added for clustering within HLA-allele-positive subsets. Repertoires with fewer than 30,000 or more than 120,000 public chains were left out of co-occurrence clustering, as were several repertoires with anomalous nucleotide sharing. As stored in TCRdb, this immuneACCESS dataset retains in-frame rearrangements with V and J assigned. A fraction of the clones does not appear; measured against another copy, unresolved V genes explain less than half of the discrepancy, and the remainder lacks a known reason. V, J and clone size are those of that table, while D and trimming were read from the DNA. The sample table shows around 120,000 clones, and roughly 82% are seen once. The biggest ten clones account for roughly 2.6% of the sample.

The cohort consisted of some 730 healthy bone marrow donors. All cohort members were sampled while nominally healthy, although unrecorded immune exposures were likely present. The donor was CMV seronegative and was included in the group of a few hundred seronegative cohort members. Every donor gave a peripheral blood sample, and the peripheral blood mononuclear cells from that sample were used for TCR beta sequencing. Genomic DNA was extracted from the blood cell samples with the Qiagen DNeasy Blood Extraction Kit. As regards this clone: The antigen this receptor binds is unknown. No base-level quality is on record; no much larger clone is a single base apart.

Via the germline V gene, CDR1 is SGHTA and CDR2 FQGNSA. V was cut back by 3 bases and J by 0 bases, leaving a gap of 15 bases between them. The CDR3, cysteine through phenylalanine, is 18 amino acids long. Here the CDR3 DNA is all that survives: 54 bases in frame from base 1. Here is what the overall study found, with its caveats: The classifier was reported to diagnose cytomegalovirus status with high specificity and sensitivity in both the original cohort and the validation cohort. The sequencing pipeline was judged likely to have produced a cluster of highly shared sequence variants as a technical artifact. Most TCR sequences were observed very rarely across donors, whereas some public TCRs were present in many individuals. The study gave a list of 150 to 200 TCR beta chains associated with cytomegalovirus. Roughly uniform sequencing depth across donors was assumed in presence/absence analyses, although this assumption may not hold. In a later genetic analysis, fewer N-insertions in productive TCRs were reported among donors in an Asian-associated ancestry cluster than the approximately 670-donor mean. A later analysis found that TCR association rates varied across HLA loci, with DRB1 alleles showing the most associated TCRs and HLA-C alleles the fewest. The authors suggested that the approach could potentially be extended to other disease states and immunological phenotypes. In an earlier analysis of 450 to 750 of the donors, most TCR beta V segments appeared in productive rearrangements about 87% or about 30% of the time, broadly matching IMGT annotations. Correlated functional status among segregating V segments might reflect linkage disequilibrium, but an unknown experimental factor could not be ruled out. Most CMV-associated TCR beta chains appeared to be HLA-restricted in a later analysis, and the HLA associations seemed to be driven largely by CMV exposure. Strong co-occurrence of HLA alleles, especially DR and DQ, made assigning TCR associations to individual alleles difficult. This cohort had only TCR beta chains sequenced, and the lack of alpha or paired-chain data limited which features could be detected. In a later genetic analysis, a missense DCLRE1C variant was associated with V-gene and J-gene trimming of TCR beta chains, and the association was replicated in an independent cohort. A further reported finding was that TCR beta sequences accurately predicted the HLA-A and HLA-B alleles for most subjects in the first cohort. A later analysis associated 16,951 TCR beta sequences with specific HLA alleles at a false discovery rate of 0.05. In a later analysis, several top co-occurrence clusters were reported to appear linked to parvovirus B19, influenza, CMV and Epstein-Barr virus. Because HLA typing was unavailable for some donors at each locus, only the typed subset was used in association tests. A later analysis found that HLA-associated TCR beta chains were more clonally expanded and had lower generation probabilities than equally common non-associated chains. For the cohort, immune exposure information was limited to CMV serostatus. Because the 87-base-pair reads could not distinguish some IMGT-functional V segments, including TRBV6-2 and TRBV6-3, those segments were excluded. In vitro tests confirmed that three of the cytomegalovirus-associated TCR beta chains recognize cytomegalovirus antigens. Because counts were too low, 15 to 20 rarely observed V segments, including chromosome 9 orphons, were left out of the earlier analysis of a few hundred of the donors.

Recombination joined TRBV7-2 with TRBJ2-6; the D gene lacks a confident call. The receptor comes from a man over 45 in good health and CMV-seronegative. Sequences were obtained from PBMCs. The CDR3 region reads CASSFSLQSSSGANVLTF. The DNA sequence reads TGTGCCAGCAGCTTTTCATTACAGTCAAGCTCTGGGGCCAACGTCCTGACTTTC.